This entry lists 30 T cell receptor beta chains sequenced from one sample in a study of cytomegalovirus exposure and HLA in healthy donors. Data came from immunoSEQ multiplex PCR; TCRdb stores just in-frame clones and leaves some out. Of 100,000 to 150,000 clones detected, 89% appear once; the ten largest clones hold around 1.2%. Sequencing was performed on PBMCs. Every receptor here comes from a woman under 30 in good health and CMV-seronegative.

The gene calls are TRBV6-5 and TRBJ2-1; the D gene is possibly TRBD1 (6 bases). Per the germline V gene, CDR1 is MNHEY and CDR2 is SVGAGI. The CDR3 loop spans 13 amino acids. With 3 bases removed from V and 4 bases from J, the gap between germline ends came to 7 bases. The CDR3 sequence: CASSYGQYNEQFF. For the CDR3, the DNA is TGTGCCAGCAGTTATGGACAGTACAATGAGCAGTTCTTC.

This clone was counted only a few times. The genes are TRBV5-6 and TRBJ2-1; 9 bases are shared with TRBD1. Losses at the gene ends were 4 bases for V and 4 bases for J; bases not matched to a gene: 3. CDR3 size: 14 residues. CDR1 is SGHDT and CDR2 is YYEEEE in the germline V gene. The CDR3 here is CASSVGTGYNEQFF. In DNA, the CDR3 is TGTGCCAGCAGCGTCGGGACAGGGTACAATGAGCAGTTCTTC.

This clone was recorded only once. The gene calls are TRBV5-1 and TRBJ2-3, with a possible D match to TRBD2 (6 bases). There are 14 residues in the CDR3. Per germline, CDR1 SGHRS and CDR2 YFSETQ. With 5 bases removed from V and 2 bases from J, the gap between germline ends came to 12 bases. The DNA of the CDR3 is TGCGCCAGCAGTCCGGGGGAGCCCACAGATACGCAGTATTTT. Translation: CASSPGEPTDTQYF.

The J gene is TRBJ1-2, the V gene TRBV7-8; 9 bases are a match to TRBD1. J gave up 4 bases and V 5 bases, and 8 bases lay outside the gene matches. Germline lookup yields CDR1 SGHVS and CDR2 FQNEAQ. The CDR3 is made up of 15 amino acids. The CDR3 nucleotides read TGTGCCAGCAGCCCCGGACAGGGGACGTTCTATGGCTACACCTTC. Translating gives CASSPGQGTFYGYTF.

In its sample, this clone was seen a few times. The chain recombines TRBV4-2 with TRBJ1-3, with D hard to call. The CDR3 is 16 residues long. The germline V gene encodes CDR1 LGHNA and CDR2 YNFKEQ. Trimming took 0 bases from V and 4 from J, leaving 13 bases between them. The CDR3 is CASSQDFSGMGNTIYF. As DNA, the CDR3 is TGTGCCAGCAGCCAAGATTTTTCGGGGATGGGAAACACCATATATTTT.

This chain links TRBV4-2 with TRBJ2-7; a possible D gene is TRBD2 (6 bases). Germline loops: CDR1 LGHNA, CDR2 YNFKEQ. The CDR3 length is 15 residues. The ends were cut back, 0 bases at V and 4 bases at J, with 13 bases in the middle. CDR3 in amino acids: CASSQDIGGKYEQYF. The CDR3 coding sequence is TGTGCCAGCAGCCAAGATATCGGGGGAAAGTACGAGCAGTACTTC.

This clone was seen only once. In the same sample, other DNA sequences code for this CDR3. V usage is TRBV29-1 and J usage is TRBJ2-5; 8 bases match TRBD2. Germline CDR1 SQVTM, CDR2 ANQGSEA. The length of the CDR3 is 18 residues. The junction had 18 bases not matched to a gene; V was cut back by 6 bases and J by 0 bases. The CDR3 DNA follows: TGCAGCGTGGGGGCGGGCGGGGGGCCTTCTTTGTACCAAGAGACCCAGTACTTC. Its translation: CSVGAGGGPSLYQETQYF.

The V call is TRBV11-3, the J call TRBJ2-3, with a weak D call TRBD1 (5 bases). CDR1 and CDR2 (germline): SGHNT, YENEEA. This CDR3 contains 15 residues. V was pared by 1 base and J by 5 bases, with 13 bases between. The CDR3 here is CASSLVGADLDTQYF. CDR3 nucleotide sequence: TGTGCCAGCAGCTTAGTTGGGGCCGATTTAGATACGCAGTATTTT. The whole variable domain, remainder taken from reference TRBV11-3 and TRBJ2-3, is EAGVVQSPRYKIIEKKQPVAFWCNPISGHNTLYWYLQNLGQGPELLIRYENEEAVDDSQLPKDRFSAERLKGVDSTLKIQPAELGDSAVYLCASSLVGADLDTQYFGPGTRLTVL.

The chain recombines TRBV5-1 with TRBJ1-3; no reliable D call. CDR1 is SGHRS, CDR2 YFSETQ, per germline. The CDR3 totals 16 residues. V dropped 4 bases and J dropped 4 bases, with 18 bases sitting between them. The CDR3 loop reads CASSTNELLWGNTIYF. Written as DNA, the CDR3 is TGCGCCAGCAGCACCAATGAACTCCTCTGGGGAAACACCATATATTTT.

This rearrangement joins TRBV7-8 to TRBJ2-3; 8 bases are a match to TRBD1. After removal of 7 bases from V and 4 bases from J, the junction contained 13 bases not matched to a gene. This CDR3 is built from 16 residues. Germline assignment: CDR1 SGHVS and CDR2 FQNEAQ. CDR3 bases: TGTGCCAGCAAAATGGTCCAGGGGGCTATCGCAGATACGCAGTATTTT. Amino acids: CASKMVQGAIADTQYF.

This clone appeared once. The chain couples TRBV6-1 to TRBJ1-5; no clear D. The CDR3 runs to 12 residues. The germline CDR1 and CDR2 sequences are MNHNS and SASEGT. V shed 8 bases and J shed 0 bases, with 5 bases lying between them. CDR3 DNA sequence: TGTGCCAGCTCCGGTAGCAATCAGCCCCAGCATTTT. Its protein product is CASSGSNQPQHF.

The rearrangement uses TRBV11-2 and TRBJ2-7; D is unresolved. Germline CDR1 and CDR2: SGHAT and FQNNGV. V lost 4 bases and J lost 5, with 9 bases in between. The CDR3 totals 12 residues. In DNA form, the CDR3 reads TGTGCCAGCAGCTCTTACTACGACGAGCAGTACTTC. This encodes CASSSYYDEQYF.

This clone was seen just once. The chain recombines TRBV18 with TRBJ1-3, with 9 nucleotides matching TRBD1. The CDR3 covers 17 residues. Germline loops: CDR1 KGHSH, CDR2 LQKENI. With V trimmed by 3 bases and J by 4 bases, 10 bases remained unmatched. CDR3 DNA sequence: TGTGCCAGCTCACCGTATACCGGGACAGGGTTAGGAAACACCATATATTTT. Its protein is CASSPYTGTGLGNTIYF.

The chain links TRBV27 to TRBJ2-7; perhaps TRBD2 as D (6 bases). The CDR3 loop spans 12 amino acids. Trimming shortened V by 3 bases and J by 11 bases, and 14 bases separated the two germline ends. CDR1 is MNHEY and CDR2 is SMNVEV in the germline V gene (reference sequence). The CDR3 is CASSFGTGVKYF. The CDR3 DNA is TGTGCCAGCAGTTTCGGTACGGGAGTGAAGTACTTC.

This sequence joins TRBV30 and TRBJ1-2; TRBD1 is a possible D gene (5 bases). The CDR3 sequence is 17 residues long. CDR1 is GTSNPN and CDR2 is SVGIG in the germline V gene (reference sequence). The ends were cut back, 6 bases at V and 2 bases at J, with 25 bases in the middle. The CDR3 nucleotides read TGTGCCTGCCGCAGGGACTTCCATCAGTCCTTAAACTATGGCTACACCTTC. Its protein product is CACRRDFHQSLNYGYTF.

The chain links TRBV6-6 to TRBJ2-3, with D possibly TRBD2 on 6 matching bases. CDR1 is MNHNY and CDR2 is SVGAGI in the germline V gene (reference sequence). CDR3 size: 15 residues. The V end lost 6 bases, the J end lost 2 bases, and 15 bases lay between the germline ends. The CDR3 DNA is TGTGCCAGCAGCCTAAACCGGGGGAACACAGATACGCAGTATTTT. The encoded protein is CASSLNRGNTDTQYF.

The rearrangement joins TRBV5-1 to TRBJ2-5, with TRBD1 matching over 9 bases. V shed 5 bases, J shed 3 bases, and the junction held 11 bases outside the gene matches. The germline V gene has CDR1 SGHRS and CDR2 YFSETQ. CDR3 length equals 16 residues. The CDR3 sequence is CASRSGTGRREETQYF. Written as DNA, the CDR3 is TGCGCCAGCAGGTCCGGGACAGGGCGGAGGGAAGAGACCCAGTACTTC.

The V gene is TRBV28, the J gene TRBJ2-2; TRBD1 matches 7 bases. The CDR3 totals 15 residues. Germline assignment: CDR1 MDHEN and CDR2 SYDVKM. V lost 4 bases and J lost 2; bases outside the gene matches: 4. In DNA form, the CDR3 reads TGTGCCAGCAGTTCGGGACAGATTAACACCGGGGAGCTGTTTTTT. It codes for CASSSGQINTGELFF.

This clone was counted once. CDR3 sequence: CASSLQGGMNTEAFF. The CDR3 region has the DNA TGTGCCAGCAGCTTACAAGGGGGCATGAACACTGAAGCTTTCTTT. The V gene is TRBV7-9, the J gene TRBJ1-1, with 7 positions matching TRBD1. The J segment lost 0 bases and the V segment lost 2 bases, leaving 3 bases of the junction unmatched. The CDR3 has 15 amino acids. In germline, CDR1 is SEHNR, CDR2 FQNEAQ (reference sequence).

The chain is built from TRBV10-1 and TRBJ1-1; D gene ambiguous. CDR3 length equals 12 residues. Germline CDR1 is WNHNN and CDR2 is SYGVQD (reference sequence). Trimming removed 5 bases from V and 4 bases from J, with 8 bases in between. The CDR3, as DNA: TGCGCCAGCAGTCCGGGGTCCACTGAAGCTTTCTTT. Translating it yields CASSPGSTEAFF.

The CDR3 loop is CASSSRSPTDTQYF. DNA of the CDR3: TGTGCCAGCAGCTCCCGCAGTCCCACAGATACGCAGTATTTT. The V and J genes are TRBV7-8 and TRBJ2-3; D not resolved. V lost 4 bases and J lost 2, with 10 bases in between. Germline V gives CDR1 SGHVS, CDR2 FQNEAQ. This CDR3 spans 14 amino acids.

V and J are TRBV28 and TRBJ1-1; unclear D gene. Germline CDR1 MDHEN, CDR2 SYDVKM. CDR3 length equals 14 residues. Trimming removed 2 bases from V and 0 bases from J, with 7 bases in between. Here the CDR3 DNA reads TGTGCCAGCAGTTTAGGTCAGTTGAACACTGAAGCTTTCTTT. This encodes CASSLGQLNTEAFF.

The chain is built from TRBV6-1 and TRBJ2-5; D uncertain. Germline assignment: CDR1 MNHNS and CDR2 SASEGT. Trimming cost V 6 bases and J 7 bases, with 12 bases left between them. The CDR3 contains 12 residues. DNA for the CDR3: TGTGCCAGCAGCGAATTCGGCGGGACCCAGTACTTC. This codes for CASSEFGGTQYF.

The CDR3 sequence is CASSGRVPYEQYF. The CDR3, as DNA: TGTGCCAGCAGTGGCAGGGTCCCCTACGAGCAGTACTTC. V is TRBV6-1 and J is TRBJ2-7; D perhaps matches TRBD1 (5 bases). The length of the CDR3 is 13 residues. Trimming removed 4 bases from V and 2 bases from J, with 9 bases in between. Germline V gene lookup returns CDR1 MNHNS and CDR2 SASEGT.

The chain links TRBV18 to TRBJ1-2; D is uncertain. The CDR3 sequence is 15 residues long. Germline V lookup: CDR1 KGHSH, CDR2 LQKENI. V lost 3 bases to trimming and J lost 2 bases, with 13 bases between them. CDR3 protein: CASSPWFSYNYGYTF. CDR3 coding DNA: TGTGCCAGCTCACCTTGGTTTTCCTACAACTATGGCTACACCTTC.

CDR3 in amino acids: CASSPIRSKETQYF. The CDR3 DNA follows: TGTGCCAGCAGCCCCATACGGAGTAAAGAGACCCAGTACTTC. The chain links TRBV7-2 to TRBJ2-5; D is undetermined. CDR3 size: 14 residues. V was trimmed by 5 bases and J by 3 bases, leaving 13 bases between them. Germline V gene lookup returns CDR1 SGHTA and CDR2 FQGNSA.

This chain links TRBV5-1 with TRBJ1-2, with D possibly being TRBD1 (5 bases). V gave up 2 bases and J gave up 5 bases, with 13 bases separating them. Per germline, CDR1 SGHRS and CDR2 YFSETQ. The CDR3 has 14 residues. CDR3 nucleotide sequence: TGCGCCAGCAGCTTCGGGGGGGAATTTTATGGCTACACCTTC. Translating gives CASSFGGEFYGYTF.

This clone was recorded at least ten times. CDR3 protein: CASSDSAGVTDTQYF. CDR3 coding DNA: TGTGCCAGCAGTGACTCCGCGGGAGTCACAGATACGCAGTATTTT. The V gene is TRBV6-4, the J gene TRBJ2-3; TRBD2 agrees at 7 bases. CDR1 is MRHNA, CDR2 SNTAGT, per germline. With 0 bases clipped from V and 2 bases from J, the junction kept 2 bases outside the gene matches. This CDR3 region has 15 residues.

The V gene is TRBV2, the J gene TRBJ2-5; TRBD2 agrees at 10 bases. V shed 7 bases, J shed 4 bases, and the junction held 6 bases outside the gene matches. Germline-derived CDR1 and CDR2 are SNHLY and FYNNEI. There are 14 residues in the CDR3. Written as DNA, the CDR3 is TGTGCCAGCATAAGGACTAGCGGATTAGAGACCCAGTACTTC. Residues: CASIRTSGLETQYF. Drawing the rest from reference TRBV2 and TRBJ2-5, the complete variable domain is EPEVTQTPSHQVTQMGQEVILRCVPISNHLYFYWYRQILGQKVEFLVSFYNNEISEKSEIFDDQFSVERPDGSNFTLKIRSTKLEDSAMYFCASIRTSGLETQYFGPGTRLLVL.

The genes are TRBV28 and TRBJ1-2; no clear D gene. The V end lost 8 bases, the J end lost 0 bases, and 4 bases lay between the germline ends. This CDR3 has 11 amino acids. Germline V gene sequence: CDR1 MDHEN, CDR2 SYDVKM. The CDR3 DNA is TGTGCCAGCCTCTCTAACTATGGCTACACCTTC. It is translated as CASLSNYGYTF.